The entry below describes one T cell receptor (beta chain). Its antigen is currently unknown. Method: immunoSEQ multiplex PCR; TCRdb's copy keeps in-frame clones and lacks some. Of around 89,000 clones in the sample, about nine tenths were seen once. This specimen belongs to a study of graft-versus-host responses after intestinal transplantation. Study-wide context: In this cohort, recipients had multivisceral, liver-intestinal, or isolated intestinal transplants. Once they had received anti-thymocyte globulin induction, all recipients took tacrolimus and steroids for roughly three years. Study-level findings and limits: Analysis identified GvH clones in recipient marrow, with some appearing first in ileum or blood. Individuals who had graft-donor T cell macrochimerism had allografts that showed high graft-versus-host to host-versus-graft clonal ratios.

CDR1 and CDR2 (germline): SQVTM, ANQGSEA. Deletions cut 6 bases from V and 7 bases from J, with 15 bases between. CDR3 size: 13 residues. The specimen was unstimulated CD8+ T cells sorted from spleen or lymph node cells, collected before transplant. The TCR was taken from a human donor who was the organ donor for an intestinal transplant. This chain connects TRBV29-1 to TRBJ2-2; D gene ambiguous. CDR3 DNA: TGCAGCGTCGATAGATTTGGTTTCGGGGAGCTGTTTTTT. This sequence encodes CSVDRFGFGELFF.